Below are 31 T cell receptor beta chains sequenced from a single sample in a study of cytomegalovirus exposure and HLA in healthy donors. PCR primers comprised 60 Vbeta and 13 Jbeta primers. Clones were read by immunoSEQ multiplex PCR, and TCRdb kept only the in-frame ones, dropping some. The data hold about 50,000 clones, with 72% observed a single time. Sequencing used PBMCs. The origin of the receptors is a woman aged 45-65 years in good health and CMV-seronegative.

The chain uses TRBV27 and TRBJ2-3; D might be TRBD2 (5 bases). CDR1 is MNHEY, CDR2 SMNVEV, per germline (reference sequence). The CDR3 consists of 15 residues. With 8 bases removed from V and 7 bases from J, the gap between germline ends came to 22 bases. CDR3 nucleotide sequence: TGTGCCAGCTCCCTAGCAGCGTCAGCGAGGAATACGCAGTATTTT. Amino acids: CASSLAASARNTQYF.

The chain combines TRBV7-2 with TRBJ1-1; D gene unclear. V dropped 5 bases and J dropped 13 bases, with 14 bases sitting between them. The CDR3 totals 11 residues. CDR1 is SGHTA and CDR2 is FQGNSA in the germline V gene. DNA of the CDR3: TGTGCCAGCAGCCCCCTCCGACAAGGTTTCTTT. Translation: CASSPLRQGFF. Using reference TRBV7-2 and TRBJ1-1 for the parts outside the CDR3, the full variable domain is GAGVSQSPSNKVTEKGKDVELRCDPISGHTALYWYRQSLGQGLEFLIYFQGNSAPDKSGLPSDRFSAERTGGSVSTLTIQRTQQEDSAVYLCASSPLRQGFFGQGTRLTVV.

The J gene is TRBJ1-6, the V gene TRBV5-4, with 7 bases matching TRBD1. Germline loops: CDR1 SGHNT, CDR2 YYREEE (reference sequence). CDR3 length equals 16 residues. V gave up 0 bases and J gave up 8 bases; unmatched junction bases: 8. DNA for the CDR3: TGTGCCAGCAGCTTGGACTTCGGGACAGATTATTCACCCCTCCACTTT. It encodes CASSLDFGTDYSPLHF. The variable domain in full, completed from reference TRBV5-4 and TRBJ1-6, reads ETGVTQSPTHLIKTRGQQVTLRCSSQSGHNTVSWYQQALGQGPQFIFQYYREEENGRGNFPPRFSGLQFPNYSSELNVNALELDDSALYLCASSLDFGTDYSPLHFGNGTRLTVT.

The J gene is TRBJ1-6, the V gene TRBV5-1, with TRBD1 matching 10 bases. Trimming at V came to 1 base and at J to 7 bases, leaving 8 bases not matched to a gene. CDR3 size: 17 residues. The V gene's germline CDR1 is SGHRS and CDR2 YFSETQ. The CDR3 region is CASSLRSPGQGNSPLHF. As DNA, the CDR3 is TGCGCCAGCAGCTTGAGGTCTCCGGGACAGGGGAATTCACCCCTCCACTTT.

This clone was detected a few times. The V gene is TRBV30, the J gene TRBJ2-7; TRBD2 matches 7 bases. Germline V gene data show CDR1 as GTSNPN and CDR2 as SVGIG (reference sequence). Germline trimming cut 0 bases from V and 12 bases from J; bases unmatched to any gene: 8. This CDR3 is built from 12 residues. The CDR3: CAWSVPFTSVYF. Here the CDR3 DNA reads TGTGCCTGGAGTGTCCCCTTTACTAGCGTGTACTTC. The whole variable domain, filled in from reference TRBV30 and TRBJ2-7, reads SQTIHQWPATLVQPVGSPLSLECTVEGTSNPNLYWYRQAAGRGLQLLFYSVGIGQISSEVPQNLSASRPQDRQFILSSKKLLLSDSGFYLCAWSVPFTSVYFGPGTRLTVT.

The chain joins TRBV10-3 to TRBJ2-7; 11 bases map to TRBD1. Trimming removed 0 bases from V and 4 bases from J; junction bases left unmatched: 5. The CDR3 is 16 amino acids. Germline V gene lookup returns CDR1 ENHRY and CDR2 SYGVKD. In DNA, the CDR3 is TGTGCCATCAGTGAGTCAGCGGGACAGGGGGGTTACGAGCAGTACTTC. Translation: CAISESAGQGGYEQYF.

This clone has only one observation. CDR3 DNA sequence: TGTGCCAGCAGCTCCGGGACTAGCGACTACGAGCAGTACTTC. Encoded protein: CASSSGTSDYEQYF. The V and J genes are TRBV6-5 and TRBJ2-7; 10 positions match TRBD2. V shed 6 bases and J 3 bases; nucleotides not matched to a gene: 5. This CDR3 comprises 14 residues. Germline V CDR1 and CDR2: MNHEY, SVGAGI.

The chain joins TRBV7-3 to TRBJ2-6; 7 nucleotides match TRBD1. After removal of 2 bases from V and 0 bases from J, the junction contained 7 bases not matched to a gene. Germline loops: CDR1 SGHTA, CDR2 FQGTGA. The CDR3 runs 18 residues. The CDR3 sequence is CASSLEGAASSGANVLTF. CDR3 DNA sequence: TGTGCCAGCAGCTTAGAGGGGGCGGCTAGCTCTGGGGCCAACGTCCTGACTTTC.

The J gene is TRBJ1-3, the V gene TRBV30; 7 positions match TRBD1. This CDR3 has 15 residues. The J segment lost 0 bases and the V segment lost 1 base, leaving 3 bases of the junction unmatched. Per the germline V gene, CDR1 is GTSNPN and CDR2 is SVGIG (reference sequence). This CDR3 reads CAWSGGDSSGNTIYF. In nucleotides, the CDR3 is TGTGCCTGGAGTGGAGGGGACAGCTCTGGAAACACCATATATTTT.

This chain links TRBV28 with TRBJ2-1, with 8 nucleotides matching TRBD1. Germline V gene lookup returns CDR1 MDHEN and CDR2 SYDVKM. J gave up 8 bases and V 6 bases, and 6 bases lay outside the gene matches. The CDR3 is 13 amino acids. CDR3 sequence reads: CASRWTGSHEQFF. The CDR3 DNA is TGTGCCAGCAGATGGACAGGGAGCCATGAGCAGTTCTTC. Full variable domain (missing parts from reference TRBV28 and TRBJ2-1): DVKVTQSSRYLVKRTGEKVFLECVQDMDHENMFWYRQDPGLGLRLIYFSYDVKMKEKGDIPEGYSVSREKKERFSLILESASTNQTSMYLCASRWTGSHEQFFGPGTRLTVL.

The CDR3: CASSSTSSNEQFF. The CDR3 nucleotides read TGCGCCAGCAGCTCCACTAGCTCCAATGAGCAGTTCTTC. The chain couples TRBV5-1 to TRBJ2-1; D possibly corresponds to TRBD2 (6 bases). The CDR3 spans 13 residues. CDR1 is SGHRS, CDR2 YFSETQ, per germline. V was clipped by 3 bases and J by 6 bases, with 10 bases between them.

The chain has TRBV11-3 and TRBJ2-2; D remains ambiguous. The germline CDR1 and CDR2 sequences are SGHNT and YENEEA. The CDR3 is 14 amino acids. V lost 5 bases to trimming and J lost 5 bases, with 12 bases between them. CDR3 nucleotide sequence: TGTGCCAGCAGCCAGGCCTTGGAAACCGGGGAGCTGTTTTTT. It specifies CASSQALETGELFF.

This clone was picked up a small number of times. The chain carries TRBV2 and TRBJ2-2; possibly TRBD1 for D (5 bases). Germline CDR1 reads SNHLY; CDR2 reads FYNNEI. Trimming removed 6 bases at V and 8 bases at J, with 10 bases between. The CDR3 has 12 residues. CDR3 region: CASRPQGGELFF. DNA for the CDR3: TGTGCCAGCAGACCCCAGGGTGGGGAGCTGTTTTTT.

J is TRBJ1-6 and V is TRBV30; maybe TRBD1 (5 bases). The germline V gene encodes CDR1 GTSNPN and CDR2 SVGIG (reference sequence). The ends were cut back, 2 bases at V and 9 bases at J, with 11 bases in the middle. This CDR3 contains 13 residues. Written as DNA, the CDR3 is TGTGCCTGGAGTACTCAGGGTGTTTCACCCCTCCACTTT. This codes for CAWSTQGVSPLHF. Together with reference TRBV30 and TRBJ1-6, the CDR3 gives the full variable domain: SQTIHQWPATLVQPVGSPLSLECTVEGTSNPNLYWYRQAAGRGLQLLFYSVGIGQISSEVPQNLSASRPQDRQFILSSKKLLLSDSGFYLCAWSTQGVSPLHFGNGTRLTVT.

This clone was detected only once. The chain recombines TRBV5-1 with TRBJ2-3; 10 nucleotides align to TRBD2. The V segment lost 5 bases and the J segment 0 bases; nucleotides outside the gene matches: 6. Looked up from germline, CDR1 is SGHRS and CDR2 is YFSETQ. The CDR3 spans 16 residues. The CDR3 coding sequence is TGCGCCAGCAGAATCTCGACTAGCGGGAGCACAGATACGCAGTATTTT. This gives the protein CASRISTSGSTDTQYF.

This clone was detected a few times. The rearrangement links TRBV6-1 to TRBJ1-5; 9 bases map to TRBD1. Germline lookup yields CDR1 MNHNS and CDR2 SASEGT. V lost 4 bases and J lost 7; bases outside the gene matches: 5. This CDR3 has 14 residues. The CDR3 sequence: CASSAGQGRQPQHF. CDR3 in DNA: TGTGCCAGCAGTGCGGGACAGGGCAGGCAGCCCCAGCATTTT.

This rearrangement joins TRBV6-5 to TRBJ2-5, with a weak D call TRBD2 (5 bases). V gave up 5 bases and J gave up 4 bases, with 14 bases separating them. The CDR3 extends over 14 amino acids. Per germline, CDR1 MNHEY and CDR2 SVGAGI. DNA of the CDR3: TGTGCCAGCAGTCGCCCGACTACGACAGAGACCCAGTACTTC. It specifies CASSRPTTTETQYF.

This clone was found a few times. J is TRBJ1-5 and V is TRBV6-5; the D gene is possibly TRBD1 (6 bases). CDR1 MNHEY and CDR2 SVGAGI come from the germline V gene. CDR3 length: 14 residues. Trimming stripped 6 bases from V and 6 bases from J, with 15 bases between. CDR3 in DNA: TGTGCCAGCAGCCGGGACACGGAAGGTCAGCCCCAGCATTTT. Its translation is CASSRDTEGQPQHF.

The chain has TRBV30 and TRBJ2-1; possible D gene TRBD1, 5 bases. The germline CDR1 and CDR2 sequences are GTSNPN and SVGIG (reference sequence). CDR3 length: 11 residues. V shed 5 bases and J shed 9 bases, with 11 bases lying between them. CDR3 sequence: CAWARTLEQFF. CDR3 in DNA: TGTGCCTGGGCCCGGACACTTGAGCAGTTCTTC.

This clone has more than one count but fewer than ten. The V and J genes are TRBV9 and TRBJ2-1; TRBD2 matches 10 bases. The CDR3 consists of 15 residues. Germline CDR1 and CDR2: SGDLS and YYNGEE. Trimming took 3 bases from V and 4 from J; bases not matched to a gene: 4. CDR3 region: CASSGWTSGYNEQFF. The CDR3 bases are TGTGCCAGCAGCGGGTGGACTAGCGGTTACAATGAGCAGTTCTTC.

This clone has only a few counts. This is likely a read error, given that the CDR3 carries no conserved phenylalanine or tryptophan at its end. The genes are TRBV6-5 and TRBJ1-5, with a possible D match to TRBD1 (5 bases). Germline V gene data show CDR1 as MNHEY and CDR2 as SVGAGI. Trimming shortened V by 2 bases and J by 6 bases, and 11 bases separated the two germline ends. The CDR3 length is 14 residues. The CDR3 spells CASSYGGGGQPQHV. For the CDR3, the DNA is TGTGCCAGCAGTTACGGCGGGGGAGGTCAGCCCCAGCATGTT.

V and J are TRBV5-1 and TRBJ2-3; 10 bases fit TRBD2. The length of the CDR3 is 16 residues. J was trimmed by 3 bases and V by 3 bases; bases with no gene match: 7. Looked up from germline, CDR1 is SGHRS and CDR2 is YFSETQ. CDR3 coding DNA: TGCGCCAGCAGCTCTCTAGCGGGAGCGGCGACAGATACGCAGTATTTT. This encodes CASSSLAGAATDTQYF.

The rearrangement joins TRBV5-1 to TRBJ2-3; TRBD2 matches at 9 bases. Germline assignment: CDR1 SGHRS and CDR2 YFSETQ. The length of the CDR3 is 15 residues. The trim removed 1 base at V and 4 bases at J, leaving 4 bases unmatched. The CDR3 loop is CASSLRTSEADTQYF. The CDR3 bases are TGCGCCAGCAGCTTGAGGACTAGCGAAGCAGATACGCAGTATTTT. Drawing the rest from reference TRBV5-1 and TRBJ2-3, the complete variable domain is KAGVTQTPRYLIKTRGQQVTLSCSPISGHRSVSWYQQTPGQGLQFLFEYFSETQRNKGNFPGRFSGRQFSNSRSEMNVSTLELGDSALYLCASSLRTSEADTQYFGPGTRLTVL.

In DNA, the CDR3 is TGTGCCAGCAGTTGGGGGACAGACTACGAGCAGTACTTC. Protein: CASSWGTDYEQYF. The chain couples TRBV6-5 to TRBJ2-7; 7 bases line up with TRBD1. The germline V gene has CDR1 MNHEY and CDR2 SVGAGI. J gave up 3 bases and V 4 bases, and 3 bases lay outside the gene matches. CDR3 length equals 13 residues.

CDR3 nucleotide sequence: TGTGCCAGCAGCTTAGTGGTGGGCCGGGAGCAGTTCTTC. It encodes CASSLVVGREQFF. The chain recombines TRBV7-3 with TRBJ2-1; D remains ambiguous. CDR3 length: 13 amino acids. V was clipped by 2 bases and J by 10 bases, with 12 bases between them. The germline V gene has CDR1 SGHTA and CDR2 FQGTGA.

The chain uses TRBV2 and TRBJ1-5; no firm D call. The germline V gene encodes CDR1 SNHLY and CDR2 FYNNEI. V shed 0 bases and J shed 9 bases, with 6 bases lying between them. This CDR3 has 12 residues. The chain's CDR3 is CASSEAAAPQHF. In nucleotides, the CDR3 is TGTGCCAGCAGTGAAGCGGCCGCGCCCCAGCATTTT.

The V gene is TRBV5-1, the J gene TRBJ1-2; D possibly corresponds to TRBD1 (5 bases). Germline CDR1 SGHRS, CDR2 YFSETQ. V was clipped by 2 bases and J by 6 bases, with 8 bases between them. CDR3 length equals 12 residues. CDR3 coding DNA: TGCGCCAGCAGCTTTGCGGGGGATGGCTACACCTTC. It yields the protein CASSFAGDGYTF.

This sequence joins TRBV18 and TRBJ1-3; no firm D call. The CDR3 is made up of 16 amino acids. V lost 2 bases and J lost 4, with 15 bases in between. CDR1 and CDR2 from the germline V gene are KGHSH and LQKENI. The CDR3 is CASSPFSTTAGNTIYF. The CDR3 bases are TGTGCCAGCTCACCATTCTCCACCACTGCAGGAAACACCATATATTTT.

This chain uses TRBV2 with TRBJ2-3, with D unresolved. The CDR3 covers 14 residues. Germline loops: CDR1 SNHLY, CDR2 FYNNEI. V was shortened by 8 bases and J by 0 bases, with 12 bases between the two germline ends. The CDR3 spells CASGPNTSTDTQYF. CDR3 nucleotide sequence: TGTGCCAGCGGGCCGAATACCAGCACAGATACGCAGTATTTT.

The chain joins TRBV14 to TRBJ2-3, with 9 bases that match TRBD2. Germline CDR1 and CDR2: SGHDN and FVKESK. The CDR3 is 16 residues long. After removal of 2 bases from V and 2 bases from J, the junction contained 5 bases not matched to a gene. The chain's CDR3 is CASSQRLAAVTDTQYF. DNA of the CDR3: TGTGCCAGCAGCCAACGACTAGCGGCAGTCACAGATACGCAGTATTTT.

The rearrangement joins TRBV2 to TRBJ2-1; the match to TRBD1 covers 9 bases. There are 16 residues in the CDR3. J gave up 3 bases and V 1 base, and 4 bases lay outside the gene matches. CDR1 is SNHLY, CDR2 FYNNEI, per germline. CDR3 bases: TGTGCCAGCAGTGAAGGACAGGGGGTTGTCTACAATGAGCAGTTCTTC. It specifies CASSEGQGVVYNEQFF.